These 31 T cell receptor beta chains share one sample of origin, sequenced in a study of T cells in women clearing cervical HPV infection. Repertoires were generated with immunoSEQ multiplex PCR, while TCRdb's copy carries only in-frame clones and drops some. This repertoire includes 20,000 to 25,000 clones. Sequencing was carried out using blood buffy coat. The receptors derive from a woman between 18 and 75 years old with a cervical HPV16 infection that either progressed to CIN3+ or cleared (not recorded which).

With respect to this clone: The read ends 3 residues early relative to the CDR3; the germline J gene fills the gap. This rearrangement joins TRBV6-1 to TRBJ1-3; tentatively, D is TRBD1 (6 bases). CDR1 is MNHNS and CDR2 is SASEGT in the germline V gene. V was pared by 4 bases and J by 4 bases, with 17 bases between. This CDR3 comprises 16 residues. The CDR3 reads CASSATGSRRGNTIYF. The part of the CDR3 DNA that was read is TGTGCCAGCAGTGCGACAGGTTCTAGGAGAGGAAACACC.

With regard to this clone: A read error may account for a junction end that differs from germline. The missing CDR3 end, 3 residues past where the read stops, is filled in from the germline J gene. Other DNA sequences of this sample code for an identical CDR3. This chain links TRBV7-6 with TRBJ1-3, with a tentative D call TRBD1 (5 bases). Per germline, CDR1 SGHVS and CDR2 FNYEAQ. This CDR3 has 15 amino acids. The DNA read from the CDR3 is TGTGCCAGCAGCCTACAGGCCCTGAGTGGAAACACG. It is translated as CASSLQALSGNT. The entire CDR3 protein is CASSLQALSGNTIYF.

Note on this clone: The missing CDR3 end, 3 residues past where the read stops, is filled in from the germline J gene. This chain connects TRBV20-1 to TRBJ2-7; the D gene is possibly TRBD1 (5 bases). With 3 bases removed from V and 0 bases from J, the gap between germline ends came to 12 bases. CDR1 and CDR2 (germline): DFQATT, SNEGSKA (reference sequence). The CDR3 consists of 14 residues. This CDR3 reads CSARDRQSSYEQYF. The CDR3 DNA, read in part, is TGCAGTGCTAGGGATAGACAGAGCTCCTACGAG.

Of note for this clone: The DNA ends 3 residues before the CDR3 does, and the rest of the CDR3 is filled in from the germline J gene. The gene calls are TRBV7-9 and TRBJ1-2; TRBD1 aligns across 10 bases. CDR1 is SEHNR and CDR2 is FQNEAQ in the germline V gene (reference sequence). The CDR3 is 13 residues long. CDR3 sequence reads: CASSLGTGDDYTF. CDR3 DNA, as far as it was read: TGTGCCAGCAGCTTGGGGACAGGGGACGAC. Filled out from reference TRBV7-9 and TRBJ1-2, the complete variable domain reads DTGVSQNPRHKITKRGQNVTFRCDPISEHNRLYWYRQTLGQGPEFLTYFQNEAQLEKSRLLSDRFSAERPKGSFSTLEIQRTEQGDSAMYLCASSLGTGDDYTFGSGTRLTVV.

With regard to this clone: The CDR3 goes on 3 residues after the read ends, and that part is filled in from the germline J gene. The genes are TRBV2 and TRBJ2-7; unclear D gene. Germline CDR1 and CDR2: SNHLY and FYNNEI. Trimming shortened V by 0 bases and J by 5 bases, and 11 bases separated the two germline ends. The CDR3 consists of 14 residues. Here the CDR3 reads CASSEAAVFNEQYF. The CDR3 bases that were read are TGTGCCAGCAGTGAAGCGGCGGTGTTTAACGAG.

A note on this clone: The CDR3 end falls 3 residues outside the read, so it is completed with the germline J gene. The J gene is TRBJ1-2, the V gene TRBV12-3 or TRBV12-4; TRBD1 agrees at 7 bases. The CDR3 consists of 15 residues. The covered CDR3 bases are TGTGCCAGTTCCTCTCGGGGGACAGCCTACTTGGGC. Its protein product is CASSSRGTAYLG. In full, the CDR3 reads CASSSRGTAYLGYTF.

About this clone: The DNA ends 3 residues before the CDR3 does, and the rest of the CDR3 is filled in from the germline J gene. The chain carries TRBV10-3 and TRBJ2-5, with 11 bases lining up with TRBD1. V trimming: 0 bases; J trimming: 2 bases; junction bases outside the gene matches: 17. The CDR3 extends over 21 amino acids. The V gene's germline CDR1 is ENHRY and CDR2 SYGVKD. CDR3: CAISESRTGGAIGVGQETQYF. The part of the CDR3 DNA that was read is TGTGCCATCAGTGAGTCTAGGACAGGGGGCGCGATAGGCGTCGGTCAAGAGACC.

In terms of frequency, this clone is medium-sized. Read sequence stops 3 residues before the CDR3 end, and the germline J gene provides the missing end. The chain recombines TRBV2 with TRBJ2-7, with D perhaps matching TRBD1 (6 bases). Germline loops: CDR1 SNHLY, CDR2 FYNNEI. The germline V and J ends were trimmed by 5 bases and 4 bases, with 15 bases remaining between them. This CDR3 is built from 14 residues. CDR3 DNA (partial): TGTGCCAGCAGTTATACTACAGGGAATTACGAG. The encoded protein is CASSYTTGNYE. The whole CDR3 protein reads CASSYTTGNYEQYF.

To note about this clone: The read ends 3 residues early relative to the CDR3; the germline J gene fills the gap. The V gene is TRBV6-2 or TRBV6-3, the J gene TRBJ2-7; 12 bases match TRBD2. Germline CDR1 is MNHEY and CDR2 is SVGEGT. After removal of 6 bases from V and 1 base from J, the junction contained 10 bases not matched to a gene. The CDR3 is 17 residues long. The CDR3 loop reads CASSRSPTSGGSYEQYF. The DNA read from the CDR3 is TGTGCCAGCAGCCGAAGCCCGACTAGCGGGGGATCCTACGAG.

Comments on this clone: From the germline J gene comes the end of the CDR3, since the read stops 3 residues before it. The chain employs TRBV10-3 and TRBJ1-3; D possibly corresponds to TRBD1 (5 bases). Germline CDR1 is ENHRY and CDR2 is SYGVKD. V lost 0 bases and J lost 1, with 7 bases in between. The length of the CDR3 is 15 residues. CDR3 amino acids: CAISESRGSGNTIYF. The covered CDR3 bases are TGTGCCATCAGTGAGTCGAGGGGTTCTGGAAACACC.

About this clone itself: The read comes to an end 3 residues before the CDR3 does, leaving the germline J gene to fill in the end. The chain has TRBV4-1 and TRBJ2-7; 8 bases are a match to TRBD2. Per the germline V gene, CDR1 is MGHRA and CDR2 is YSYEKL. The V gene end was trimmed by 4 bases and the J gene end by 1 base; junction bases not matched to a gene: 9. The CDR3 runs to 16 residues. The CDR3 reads CASSPFGGDVSYEQYF. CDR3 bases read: TGCGCCAGCAGCCCTTTCGGGGGGGATGTATCCTACGAG.

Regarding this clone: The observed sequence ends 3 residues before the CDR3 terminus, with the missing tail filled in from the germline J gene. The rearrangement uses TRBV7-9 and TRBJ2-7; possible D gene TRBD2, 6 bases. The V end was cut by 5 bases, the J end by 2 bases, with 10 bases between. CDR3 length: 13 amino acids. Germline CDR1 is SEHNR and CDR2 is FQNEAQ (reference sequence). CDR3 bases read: TGTGCCAGCAGCCCGCGGGGACCCTACGAG. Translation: CASSPRGPYE. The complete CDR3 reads CASSPRGPYEQYF. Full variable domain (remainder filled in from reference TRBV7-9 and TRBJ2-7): DTGVSQNPRHKITKRGQNVTFRCDPISEHNRLYWYRQTLGQGPEFLTYFQNEAQLEKSRLLSDRFSAERPKGSFSTLEIQRTEQGDSAMYLCASSPRGPYEQYFGPGTRLTVT.

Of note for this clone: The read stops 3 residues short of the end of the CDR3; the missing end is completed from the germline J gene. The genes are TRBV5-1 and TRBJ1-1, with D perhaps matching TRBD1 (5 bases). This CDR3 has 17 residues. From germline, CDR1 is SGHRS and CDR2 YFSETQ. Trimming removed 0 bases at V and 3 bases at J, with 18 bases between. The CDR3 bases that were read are TGCGCCAGCAGCTTGGGGGGGGGTACCGAAATGGACACTGAA. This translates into CASSLGGGTEMDTE. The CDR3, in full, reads CASSLGGGTEMDTEAFF. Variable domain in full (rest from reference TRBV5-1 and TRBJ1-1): KAGVTQTPRYLIKTRGQQVTLSCSPISGHRSVSWYQQTPGQGLQFLFEYFSETQRNKGNFPGRFSGRQFSNSRSEMNVSTLELGDSALYLCASSLGGGTEMDTEAFFGQGTRLTVV.

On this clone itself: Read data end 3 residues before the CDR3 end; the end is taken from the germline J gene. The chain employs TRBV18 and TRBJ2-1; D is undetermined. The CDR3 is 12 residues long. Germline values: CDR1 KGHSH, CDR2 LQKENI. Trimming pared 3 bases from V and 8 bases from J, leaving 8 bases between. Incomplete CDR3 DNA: TGTGCCAGCTCACCTTCGGGTGATGAG. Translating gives CASSPSGDE. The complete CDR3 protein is CASSPSGDEQFF. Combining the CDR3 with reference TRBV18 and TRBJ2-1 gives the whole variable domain NAGVMQNPRHLVRRRGQEARLRCSPMKGHSHVYWYRQLPEEGLKFMVYLQKENIIDESGMPKERFSAEFPKEGPSILRIQQVVRGDSAAYFCASSPSGDEQFFGPGTRLTVL.

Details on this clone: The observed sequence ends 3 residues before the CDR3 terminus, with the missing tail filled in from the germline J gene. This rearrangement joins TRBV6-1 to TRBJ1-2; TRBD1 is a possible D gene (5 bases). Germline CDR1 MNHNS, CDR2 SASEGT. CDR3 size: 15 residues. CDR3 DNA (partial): TGTGCCAGCAGTGAAGAGGGGCTAGCGGGAGATACC. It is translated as CASSEEGLAGDT. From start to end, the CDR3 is CASSEEGLAGDTYTF.

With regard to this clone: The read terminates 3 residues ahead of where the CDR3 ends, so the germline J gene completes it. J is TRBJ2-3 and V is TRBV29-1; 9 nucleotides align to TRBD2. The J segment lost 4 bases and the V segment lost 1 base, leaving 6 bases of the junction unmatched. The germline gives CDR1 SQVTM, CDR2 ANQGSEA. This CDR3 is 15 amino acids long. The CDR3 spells CSVEAPLAGSDTQYF. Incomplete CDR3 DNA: TGCAGCGTTGAAGCGCCGCTAGCGGGGTCAGATACG.

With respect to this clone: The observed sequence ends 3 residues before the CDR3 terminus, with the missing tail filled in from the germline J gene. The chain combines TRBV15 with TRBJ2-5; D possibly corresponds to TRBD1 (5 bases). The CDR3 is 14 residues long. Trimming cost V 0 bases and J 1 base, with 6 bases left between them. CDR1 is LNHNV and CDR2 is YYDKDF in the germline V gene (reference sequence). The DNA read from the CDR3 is TGTGCCACCAGCAGAGATAGGGGCCAAGAGACC. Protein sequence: CATSRDRGQET. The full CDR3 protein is CATSRDRGQETQYF.

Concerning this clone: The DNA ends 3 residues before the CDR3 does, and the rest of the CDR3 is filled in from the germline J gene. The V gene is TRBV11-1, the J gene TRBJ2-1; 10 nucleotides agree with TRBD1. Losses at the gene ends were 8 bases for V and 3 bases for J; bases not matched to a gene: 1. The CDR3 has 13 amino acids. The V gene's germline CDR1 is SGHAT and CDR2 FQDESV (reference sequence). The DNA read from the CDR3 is TGTGCCAGCCGGGACAGGGGCTACAATGAG. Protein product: CASRDRGYNE. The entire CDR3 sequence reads CASRDRGYNEQFF. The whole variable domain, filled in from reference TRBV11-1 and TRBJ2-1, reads EAEVAQSPRYKITEKSQAVAFWCDPISGHATLYWYRQILGQGPELLVQFQDESVVDDSQLPKDRFSAERLKGVDSTLKIQPAELGDSAMYLCASRDRGYNEQFFGPGTRLTVL.

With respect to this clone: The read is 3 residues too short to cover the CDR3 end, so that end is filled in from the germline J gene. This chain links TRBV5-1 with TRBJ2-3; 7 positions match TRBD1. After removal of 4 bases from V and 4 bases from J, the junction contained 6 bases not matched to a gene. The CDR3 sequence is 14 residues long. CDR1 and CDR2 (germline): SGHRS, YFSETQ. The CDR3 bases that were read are TGCGCCAGCAGCCTAGGGGGCTACGCAGATACG. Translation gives CASSLGGYADT. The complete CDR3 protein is CASSLGGYADTQYF.

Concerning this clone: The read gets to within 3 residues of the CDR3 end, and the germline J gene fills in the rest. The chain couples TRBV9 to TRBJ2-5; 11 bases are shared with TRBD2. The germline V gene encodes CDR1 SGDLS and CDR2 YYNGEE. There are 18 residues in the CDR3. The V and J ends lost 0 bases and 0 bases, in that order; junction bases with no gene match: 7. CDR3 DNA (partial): TGTGCCAGCAGCGTAGCCACTAGCGGGGGTTACTACCAAGAGACC. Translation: CASSVATSGGYYQET. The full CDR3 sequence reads CASSVATSGGYYQETQYF.

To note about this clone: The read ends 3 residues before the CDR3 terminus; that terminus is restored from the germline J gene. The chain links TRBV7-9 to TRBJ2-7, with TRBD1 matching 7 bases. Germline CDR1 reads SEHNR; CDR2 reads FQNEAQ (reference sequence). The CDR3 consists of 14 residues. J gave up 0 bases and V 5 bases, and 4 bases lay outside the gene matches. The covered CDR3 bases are TGTGCCAGCAGCACCCGGGACAGCTCCTACGAG. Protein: CASSTRDSSYE. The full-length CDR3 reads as CASSTRDSSYEQYF.

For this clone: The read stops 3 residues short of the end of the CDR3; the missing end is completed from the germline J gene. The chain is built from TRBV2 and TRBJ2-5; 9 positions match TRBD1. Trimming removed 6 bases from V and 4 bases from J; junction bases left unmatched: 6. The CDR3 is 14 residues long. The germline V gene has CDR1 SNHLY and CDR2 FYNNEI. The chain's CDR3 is CASSGTGIPETQYF. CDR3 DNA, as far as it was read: TGTGCCAGCAGCGGGACAGGGATCCCAGAGACC.

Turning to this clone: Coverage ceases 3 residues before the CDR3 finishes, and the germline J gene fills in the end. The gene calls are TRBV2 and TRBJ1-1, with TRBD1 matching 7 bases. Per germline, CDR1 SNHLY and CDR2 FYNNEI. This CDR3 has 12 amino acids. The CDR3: CATQQYEDRAFF. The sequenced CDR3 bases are TGTGCCACCCAGCAGTACGAGGACAGG.

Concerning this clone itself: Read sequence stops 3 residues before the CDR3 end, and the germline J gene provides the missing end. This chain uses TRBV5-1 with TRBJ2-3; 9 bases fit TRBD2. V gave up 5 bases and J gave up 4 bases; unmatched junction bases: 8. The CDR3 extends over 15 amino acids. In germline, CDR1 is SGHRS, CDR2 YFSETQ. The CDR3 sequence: CASSLISGRADTQYF. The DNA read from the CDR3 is TGCGCCAGCAGTCTCATTAGCGGGAGAGCAGATACG. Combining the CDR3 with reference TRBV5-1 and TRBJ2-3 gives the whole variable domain KAGVTQTPRYLIKTRGQQVTLSCSPISGHRSVSWYQQTPGQGLQFLFEYFSETQRNKGNFPGRFSGRQFSNSRSEMNVSTLELGDSALYLCASSLISGRADTQYFGPGTRLTVL.

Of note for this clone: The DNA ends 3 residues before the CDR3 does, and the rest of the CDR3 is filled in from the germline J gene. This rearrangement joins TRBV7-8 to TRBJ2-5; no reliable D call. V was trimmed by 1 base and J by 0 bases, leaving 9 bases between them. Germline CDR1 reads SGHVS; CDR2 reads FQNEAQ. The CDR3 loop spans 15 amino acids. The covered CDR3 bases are TGTGCCAGCAGCTTAGGGCTTCCGTACCAAGAGACC. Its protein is CASSLGLPYQET. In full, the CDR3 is CASSLGLPYQETQYF.

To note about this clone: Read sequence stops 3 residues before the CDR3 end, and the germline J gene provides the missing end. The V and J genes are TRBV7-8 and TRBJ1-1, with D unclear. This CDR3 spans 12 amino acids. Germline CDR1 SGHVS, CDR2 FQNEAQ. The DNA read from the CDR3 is TGTGCCAGCAGCTTAAGGACCGGCGGG. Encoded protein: CASSLRTGG. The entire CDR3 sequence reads CASSLRTGGAFF. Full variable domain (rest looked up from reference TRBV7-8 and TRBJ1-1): GAGVSQSPRYKVAKRGQDVALRCDPISGHVSLFWYQQALGQGPEFLTYFQNEAQLDKSGLPSDRFFAERPEGSVSTLKIQRTQQEDSAVYLCASSLRTGGAFFGQGTRLTVV.

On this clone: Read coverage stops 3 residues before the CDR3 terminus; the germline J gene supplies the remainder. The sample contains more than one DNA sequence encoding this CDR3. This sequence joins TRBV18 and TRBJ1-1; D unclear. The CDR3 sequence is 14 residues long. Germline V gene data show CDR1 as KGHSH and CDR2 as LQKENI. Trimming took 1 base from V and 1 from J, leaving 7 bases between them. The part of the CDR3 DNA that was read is TGTGCCAGCTCACCACTCCAGGCGAACACTGAA. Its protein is CASSPLQANTE. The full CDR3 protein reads CASSPLQANTEAFF.

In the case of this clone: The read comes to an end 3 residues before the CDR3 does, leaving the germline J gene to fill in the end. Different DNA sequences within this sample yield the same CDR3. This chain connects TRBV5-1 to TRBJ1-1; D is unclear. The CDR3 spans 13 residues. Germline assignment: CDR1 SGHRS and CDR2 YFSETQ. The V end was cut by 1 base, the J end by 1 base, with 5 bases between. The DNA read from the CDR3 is TGCGCCAGCAGCTTGAGGTCGAACACTGAA. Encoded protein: CASSLRSNTE. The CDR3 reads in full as CASSLRSNTEAFF.

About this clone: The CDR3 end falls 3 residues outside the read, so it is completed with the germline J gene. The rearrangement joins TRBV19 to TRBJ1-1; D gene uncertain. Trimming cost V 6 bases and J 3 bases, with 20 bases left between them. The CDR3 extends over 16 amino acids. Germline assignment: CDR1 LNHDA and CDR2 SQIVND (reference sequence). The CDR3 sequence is CASRPRQAGFHTEAFF. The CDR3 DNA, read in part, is TGTGCCAGTAGGCCAAGGCAGGCGGGTTTCCACACTGAA.

CDR3 region: CSAPRQGWGETQYF. The covered CDR3 bases are TGCAGTGCTCCAAGACAGGGATGGGGCGAGACC. This chain connects TRBV20-1 to TRBJ2-5, with 7 nucleotides matching TRBD1. The read ends 3 residues before the CDR3 terminus; that terminus is restored from the germline J gene. Germline CDR1 is DFQATT and CDR2 is SNEGSKA (reference sequence). After removal of 5 bases from V and 5 bases from J, the junction contained 11 bases not matched to a gene. This CDR3 has 14 residues.

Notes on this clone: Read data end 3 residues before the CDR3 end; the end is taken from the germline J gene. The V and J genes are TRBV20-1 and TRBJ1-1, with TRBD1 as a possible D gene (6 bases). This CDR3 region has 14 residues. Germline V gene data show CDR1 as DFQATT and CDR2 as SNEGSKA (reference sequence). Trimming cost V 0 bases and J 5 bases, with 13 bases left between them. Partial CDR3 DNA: TGCAGTGCTAGAGATCAGGGGCGCTGGACTGAA. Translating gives CSARDQGRWTE. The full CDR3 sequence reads CSARDQGRWTEAFF.